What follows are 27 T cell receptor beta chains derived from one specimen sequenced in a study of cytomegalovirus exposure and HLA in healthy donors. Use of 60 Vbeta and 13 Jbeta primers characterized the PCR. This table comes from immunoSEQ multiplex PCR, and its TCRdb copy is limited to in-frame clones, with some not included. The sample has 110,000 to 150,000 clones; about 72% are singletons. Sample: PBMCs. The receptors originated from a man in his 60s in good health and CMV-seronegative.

The CDR3 loop is CASSDVLFLESSYEQYF. In DNA, the CDR3 is TGTGCCAGCAGTGACGTGTTGTTCCTCGAGAGCTCCTACGAGCAGTACTTC. The genes are TRBV2 and TRBJ2-7; D remains ambiguous. Per the germline V gene, CDR1 is SNHLY and CDR2 is FYNNEI. The CDR3 loop spans 17 amino acids. The V end lost 3 bases, the J end lost 0 bases, and 18 bases lay between the germline ends.

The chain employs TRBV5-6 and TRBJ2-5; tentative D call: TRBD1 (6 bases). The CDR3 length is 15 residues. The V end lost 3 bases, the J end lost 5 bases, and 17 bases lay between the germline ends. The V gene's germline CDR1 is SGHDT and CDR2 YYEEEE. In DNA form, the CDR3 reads TGTGCCAGCAGCTCACTACAGGGAATGGTGGAGACCCAGTACTTC. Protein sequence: CASSSLQGMVETQYF. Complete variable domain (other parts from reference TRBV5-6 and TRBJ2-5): DAGVTQSPTHLIKTRGQQVTLRCSPKSGHDTVSWYQQALGQGPQFIFQYYEEEERQRGNFPDRFSGHQFPNYSSELNVNALLLGDSALYLCASSSLQGMVETQYFGPGTRLLVL.

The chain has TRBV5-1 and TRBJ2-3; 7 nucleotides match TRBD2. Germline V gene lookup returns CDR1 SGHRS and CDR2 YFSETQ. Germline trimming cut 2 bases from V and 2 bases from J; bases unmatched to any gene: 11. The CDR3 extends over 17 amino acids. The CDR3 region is CASSFVAGRVHTDTQYF. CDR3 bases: TGCGCCAGCAGCTTTGTTGCGGGGAGGGTGCACACAGATACGCAGTATTTT. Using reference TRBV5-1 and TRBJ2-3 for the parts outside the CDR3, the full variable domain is KAGVTQTPRYLIKTRGQQVTLSCSPISGHRSVSWYQQTPGQGLQFLFEYFSETQRNKGNFPGRFSGRQFSNSRSEMNVSTLELGDSALYLCASSFVAGRVHTDTQYFGPGTRLTVL.

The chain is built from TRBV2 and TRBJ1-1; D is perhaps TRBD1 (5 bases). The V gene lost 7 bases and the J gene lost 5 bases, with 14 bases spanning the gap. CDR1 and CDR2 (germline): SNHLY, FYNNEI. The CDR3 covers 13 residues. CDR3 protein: CASNLYRGTEAFF. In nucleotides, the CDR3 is TGTGCCAGCAATCTCTATCGGGGGACTGAAGCTTTCTTT. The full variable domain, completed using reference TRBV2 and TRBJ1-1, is EPEVTQTPSHQVTQMGQEVILRCVPISNHLYFYWYRQILGQKVEFLVSFYNNEISEKSEIFDDQFSVERPDGSNFTLKIRSTKLEDSAMYFCASNLYRGTEAFFGQGTRLTVV.

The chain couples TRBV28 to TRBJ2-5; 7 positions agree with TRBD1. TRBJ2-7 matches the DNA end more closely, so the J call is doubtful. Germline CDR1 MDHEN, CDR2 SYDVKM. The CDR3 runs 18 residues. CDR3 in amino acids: CASSQVSGTEGKVYEQYF. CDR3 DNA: TGTGCCAGCAGCCAGGTTTCCGGGACAGAGGGGAAGGTGTACGAGCAGTACTTC.

The CDR3 coding sequence is TGCGCCAGCAGTAAGACTAGCGGGGCGAACACCGGGGAGCTGTTTTTT. This encodes CASSKTSGANTGELFF. The V gene is TRBV10-2, the J gene TRBJ2-2; 11 positions agree with TRBD2. CDR3 length: 16 amino acids. In germline, CDR1 is WSHSY, CDR2 SAAADI. After removal of 5 bases from V and 0 bases from J, the junction contained 2 bases not matched to a gene.

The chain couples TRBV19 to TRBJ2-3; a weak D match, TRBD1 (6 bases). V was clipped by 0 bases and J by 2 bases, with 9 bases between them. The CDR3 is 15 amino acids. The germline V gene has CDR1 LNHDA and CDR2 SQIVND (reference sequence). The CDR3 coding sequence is TGTGCCAGTAGTATAGAGACAGGCCCCACAGATACGCAGTATTTT. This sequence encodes CASSIETGPTDTQYF.

The CDR3 region is CASSYLGQGGSGYTF. The CDR3 nucleotides read TGTGCCAGCAGTTATTTGGGACAGGGGGGTAGTGGCTACACCTTC. The chain couples TRBV6-5 to TRBJ1-2, with 11 bases aligning to TRBD1. Germline-derived CDR1 and CDR2 are MNHEY and SVGAGI. The ends lost 3 bases at V and 7 bases at J; junction bases unmatched: 7. The CDR3 consists of 15 residues.

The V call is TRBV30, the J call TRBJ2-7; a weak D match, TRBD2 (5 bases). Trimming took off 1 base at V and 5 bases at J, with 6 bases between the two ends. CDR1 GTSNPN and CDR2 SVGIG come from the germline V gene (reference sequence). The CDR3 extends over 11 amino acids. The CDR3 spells CAWSEGDEQYF. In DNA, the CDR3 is TGTGCCTGGAGTGAGGGAGACGAGCAGTACTTC.

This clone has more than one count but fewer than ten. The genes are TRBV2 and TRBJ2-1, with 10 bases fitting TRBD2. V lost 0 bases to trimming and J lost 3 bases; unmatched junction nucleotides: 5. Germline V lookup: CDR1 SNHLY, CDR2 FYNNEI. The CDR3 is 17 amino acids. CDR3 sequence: CASSEAFSSGSYNEQFF. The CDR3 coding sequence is TGTGCCAGCAGTGAAGCCTTCTCTAGCGGGAGCTACAATGAGCAGTTCTTC.

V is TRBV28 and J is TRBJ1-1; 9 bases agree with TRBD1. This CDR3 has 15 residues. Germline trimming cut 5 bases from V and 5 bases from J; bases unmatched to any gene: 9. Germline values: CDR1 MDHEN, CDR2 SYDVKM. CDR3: CASSLTYRGRTEAFF. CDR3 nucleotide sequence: TGTGCCAGCAGTCTCACGTACAGGGGGCGGACTGAAGCTTTCTTT.

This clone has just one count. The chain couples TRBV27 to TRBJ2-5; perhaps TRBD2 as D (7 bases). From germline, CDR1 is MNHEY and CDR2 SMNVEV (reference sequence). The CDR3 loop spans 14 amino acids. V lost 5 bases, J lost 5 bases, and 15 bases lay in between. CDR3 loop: CASSPPGGRETQYF. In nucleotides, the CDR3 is TGTGCCAGCAGTCCCCCGGGGGGCCGGGAGACCCAGTACTTC.

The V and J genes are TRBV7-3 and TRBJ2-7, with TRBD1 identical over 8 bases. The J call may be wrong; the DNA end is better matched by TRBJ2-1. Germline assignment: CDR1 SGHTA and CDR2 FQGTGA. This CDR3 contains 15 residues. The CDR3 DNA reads TGTGCCAGCAGCTTACAGGGGGCCGGCTACAATGAGCAGTTCTTC. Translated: CASSLQGAGYNEQFF.

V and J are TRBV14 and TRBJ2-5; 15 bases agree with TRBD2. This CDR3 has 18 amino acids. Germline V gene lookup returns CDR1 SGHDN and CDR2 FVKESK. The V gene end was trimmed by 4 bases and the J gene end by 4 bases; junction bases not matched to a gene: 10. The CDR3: CASSLGTSGRSIRETQYF. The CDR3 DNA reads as TGTGCCAGCAGCCTCGGGACTAGCGGGAGGTCTATCCGAGAGACCCAGTACTTC.

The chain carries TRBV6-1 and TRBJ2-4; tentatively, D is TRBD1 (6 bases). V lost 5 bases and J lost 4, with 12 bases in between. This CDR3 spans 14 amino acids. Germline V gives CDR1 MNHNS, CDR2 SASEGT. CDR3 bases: TGTGCCAGCAGTTCACGGACAGTAAAAAACATTCAGTACTTC. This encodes CASSSRTVKNIQYF.

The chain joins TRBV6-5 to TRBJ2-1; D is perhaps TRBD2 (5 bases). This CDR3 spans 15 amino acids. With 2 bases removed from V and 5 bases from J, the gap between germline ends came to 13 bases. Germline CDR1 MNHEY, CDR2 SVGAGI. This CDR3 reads CASSYEGRSNNEQFF. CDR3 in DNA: TGTGCCAGCAGTTACGAGGGTAGGTCAAACAATGAGCAGTTCTTC.

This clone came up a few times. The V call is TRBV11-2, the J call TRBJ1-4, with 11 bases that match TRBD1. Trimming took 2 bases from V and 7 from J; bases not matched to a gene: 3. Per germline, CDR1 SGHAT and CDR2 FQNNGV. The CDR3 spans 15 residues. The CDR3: CASSLPGTGGEKLFF. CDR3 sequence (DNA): TGTGCCAGCAGCTTACCCGGGACAGGGGGTGAAAAACTGTTTTTT.

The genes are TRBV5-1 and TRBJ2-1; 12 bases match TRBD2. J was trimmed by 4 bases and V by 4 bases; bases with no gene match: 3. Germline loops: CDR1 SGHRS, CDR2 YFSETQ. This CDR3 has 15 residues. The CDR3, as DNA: TGCGCCAGCAGCCGCACTAGCGGGAGGTACAATGAGCAGTTCTTC. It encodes CASSRTSGRYNEQFF.

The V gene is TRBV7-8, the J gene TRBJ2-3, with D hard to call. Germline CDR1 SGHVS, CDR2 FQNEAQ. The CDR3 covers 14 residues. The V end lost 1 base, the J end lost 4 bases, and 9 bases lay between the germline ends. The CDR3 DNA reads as TGTGCCAGCAGCTTAGAGTTGGGCCCAGATACGCAGTATTTT. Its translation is CASSLELGPDTQYF.

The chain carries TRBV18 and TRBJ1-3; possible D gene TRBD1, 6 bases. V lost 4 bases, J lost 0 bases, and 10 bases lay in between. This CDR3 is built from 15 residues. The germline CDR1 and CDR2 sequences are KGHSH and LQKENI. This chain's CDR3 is CASSRGHSSGNTIYF. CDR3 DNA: TGTGCCAGCTCACGGGGACACTCCTCTGGAAACACCATATATTTT.

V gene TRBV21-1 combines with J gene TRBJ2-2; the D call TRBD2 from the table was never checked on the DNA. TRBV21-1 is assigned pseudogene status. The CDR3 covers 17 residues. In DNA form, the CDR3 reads TGTGCCAGCAGCAAAGTATGTCTAGCGGACAACACCGGGGAGCTGTTTTTT. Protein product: CASSKVCLADNTGELFF.

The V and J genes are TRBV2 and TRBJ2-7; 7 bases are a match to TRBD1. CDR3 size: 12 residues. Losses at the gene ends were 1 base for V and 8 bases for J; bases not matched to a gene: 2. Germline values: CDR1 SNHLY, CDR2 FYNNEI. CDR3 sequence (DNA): TGTGCCAGCAGTGAAGGACAGGGCAAGCAGTACTTC. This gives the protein CASSEGQGKQYF.

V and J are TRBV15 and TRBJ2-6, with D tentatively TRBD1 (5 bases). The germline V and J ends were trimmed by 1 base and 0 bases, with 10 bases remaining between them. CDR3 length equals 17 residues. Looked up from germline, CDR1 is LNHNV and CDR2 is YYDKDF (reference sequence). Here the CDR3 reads CATSRVQESSGANVLTF. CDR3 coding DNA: TGTGCCACCAGCAGAGTACAGGAGAGCTCTGGGGCCAACGTCCTGACTTTC.

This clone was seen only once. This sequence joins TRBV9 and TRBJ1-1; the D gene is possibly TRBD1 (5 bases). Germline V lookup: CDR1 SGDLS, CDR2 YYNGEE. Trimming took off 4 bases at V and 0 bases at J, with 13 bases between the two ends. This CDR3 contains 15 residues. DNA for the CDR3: TGTGCCAGCAGCTCCCAGGGTAAGGTGAACACTGAAGCTTTCTTT. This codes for CASSSQGKVNTEAFF.

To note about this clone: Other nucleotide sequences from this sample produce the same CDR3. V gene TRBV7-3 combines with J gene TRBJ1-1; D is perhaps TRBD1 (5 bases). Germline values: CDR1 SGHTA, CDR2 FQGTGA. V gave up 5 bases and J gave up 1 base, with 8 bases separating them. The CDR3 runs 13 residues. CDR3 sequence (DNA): TGTGCCAGCAGCCTGGACACGAACACTGAAGCTTTCTTT. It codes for CASSLDTNTEAFF.

Written as DNA, the CDR3 is TGTGCCAGCAGCTTCCAGGGGGCTGACGAGCAGTACTTC. Translation gives CASSFQGADEQYF. V and J are TRBV7-9 and TRBJ2-7; 8 bases fit TRBD1. The CDR3 is 13 amino acids. Germline V lookup: CDR1 SEHNR, CDR2 FQNEAQ (reference sequence). With 3 bases clipped from V and 5 bases from J, the junction kept 3 bases outside the gene matches.

The CDR3, as DNA: TGTGCCAGCAGCCAAGTCGAACAGGCTGAAGCTTTCTTT. Translated: CASSQVEQAEAFF. The chain is built from TRBV4-2 and TRBJ1-1, with D possibly TRBD1 on 5 matching bases. V shed 1 base and J shed 6 bases, with 9 bases lying between them. CDR3 length: 13 residues. CDR1 is LGHNA and CDR2 is YNFKEQ in the germline V gene.